A selection of T cell receptor beta chains follows, all from one sample in a study of radiation and T cells in renal cell carcinoma. Clones were read by immunoSEQ multiplex PCR, and TCRdb kept only the in-frame ones, dropping some. The sample shows roughly 150,000 clones, 80% to 90% of them seen only once. The source was blood, collected from a patient whose treatment included radiotherapy and nephrectomy. Receptors originate from a woman aged 50 to 65 with renal cell carcinoma. Both conserved end residues are part of each CDR3. The order of the fields is J gene, D gene, clone size, V gene, CDR3 protein. A D gene is named only where the DNA matches it firmly. Where a row states a size, it is once, few, many or the class of an expanded clone; other rows omit it.

j_gene: TRBJ1-4; d_gene: NA; abundance: NA; v_gene: TRBV15; CDR3aa: CATSRETVRGLFF
j_gene: TRBJ1-2; d_gene: NA; abundance: NA; v_gene: TRBV6-1; CDR3aa: CASSARGSRTGYTF
j_gene: TRBJ1-1; d_gene: NA; abundance: NA; v_gene: TRBV7-6; CDR3aa: CASSPQLMNTEAFF
j_gene: TRBJ1-5; d_gene: NA; abundance: NA; v_gene: TRBV15; CDR3aa: CATRDTGHQPQHF
j_gene: TRBJ1-2; d_gene: NA; abundance: NA; v_gene: TRBV5-1; CDR3aa: CASSFEGPYGYTF
j_gene: TRBJ2-7; d_gene: TRBD1; abundance: NA; v_gene: TRBV7-9; CDR3aa: CASTGPKQGTAVYEQYF
j_gene: TRBJ2-1; d_gene: NA; abundance: few; v_gene: TRBV4-1; CDR3aa: CASSQDTGEREQFF
j_gene: TRBJ2-3; d_gene: TRBD2; abundance: NA; v_gene: TRBV11-3; CDR3aa: CASSLTPLAGVPDTQYF
j_gene: TRBJ2-5; d_gene: NA; abundance: NA; v_gene: TRBV6-1; CDR3aa: CASRTGFVETQYF
j_gene: TRBJ2-7; d_gene: NA; abundance: NA; v_gene: TRBV5-6; CDR3aa: CASSSQAYEQYF
j_gene: TRBJ2-7; d_gene: NA; abundance: NA; v_gene: TRBV9; CDR3aa: CASSVDLRGHEQYF
j_gene: TRBJ2-4; d_gene: TRBD1; abundance: few; v_gene: TRBV5-1; CDR3aa: CETSSGQGKTKNIQYF
j_gene: TRBJ1-2; d_gene: NA; abundance: NA; v_gene: TRBV18; CDR3aa: CASSPPFPNYGYTF
j_gene: TRBJ1-6; d_gene: NA; abundance: NA; v_gene: TRBV4-1; CDR3aa: CASSQEIRRENSPLHF
j_gene: TRBJ1-1; d_gene: NA; abundance: NA; v_gene: TRBV11-2; CDR3aa: CASSLDRVAFF
j_gene: TRBJ2-2; d_gene: NA; abundance: NA; v_gene: TRBV5-1; CDR3aa: CASSANKNTGELFF
j_gene: TRBJ1-1; d_gene: NA; abundance: NA; v_gene: TRBV19; CDR3aa: CASSITRFTEAFF
j_gene: TRBJ2-3; d_gene: NA; abundance: NA; v_gene: TRBV6-1; CDR3aa: CASSESGYSSTDTQYF
j_gene: TRBJ2-2; d_gene: NA; abundance: NA; v_gene: TRBV2; CDR3aa: CASSIGPGELFF
j_gene: TRBJ2-3; d_gene: NA; abundance: NA; v_gene: TRBV5-4; CDR3aa: CASSFKGEETDTQYF
j_gene: TRBJ1-3; d_gene: NA; abundance: NA; v_gene: TRBV6-5; CDR3aa: CASSLGYSGNTIYF
j_gene: TRBJ1-5; d_gene: TRBD1; abundance: NA; v_gene: TRBV5-1; CDR3aa: CASSLVVRQGLNQPQHF
j_gene: TRBJ2-1; d_gene: NA; abundance: NA; v_gene: TRBV5-4; CDR3aa: CASSRRTDNEQFF
j_gene: TRBJ2-3; d_gene: NA; abundance: NA; v_gene: TRBV11-1; CDR3aa: CASSLYRGTDTQYF
j_gene: TRBJ1-2; d_gene: TRBD1; abundance: NA; v_gene: TRBV5-4; CDR3aa: CASSYGTDHGYTF
j_gene: TRBJ2-5; d_gene: NA; abundance: NA; v_gene: TRBV19; CDR3aa: CASTDQETQYF
j_gene: TRBJ2-7; d_gene: TRBD1; abundance: NA; v_gene: TRBV28; CDR3aa: CASSLGTAFSYEQYF
j_gene: TRBJ2-1; d_gene: TRBD2; abundance: NA; v_gene: TRBV5-6; CDR3aa: CASTAWGLFYNEQFF
j_gene: TRBJ1-4; d_gene: NA; abundance: NA; v_gene: TRBV19; CDR3aa: CASSAQGYEKLFF
j_gene: TRBJ1-2; d_gene: NA; abundance: NA; v_gene: TRBV5-1; CDR3aa: CASSLHSVNYGYTF
j_gene: TRBJ2-1; d_gene: NA; abundance: NA; v_gene: TRBV21-1; CDR3aa: CASSKGTSGTYNEQFF
j_gene: TRBJ1-2; d_gene: NA; abundance: NA; v_gene: TRBV5-1; CDR3aa: CASSSNDLRQGYTF
j_gene: TRBJ1-3; d_gene: TRBD1; abundance: NA; v_gene: TRBV7-6; CDR3aa: CASSLFRGTGGNTIYF
j_gene: TRBJ1-6; d_gene: NA; abundance: few; v_gene: TRBV2; CDR3aa: CASSPLNSPLHF
j_gene: TRBJ2-5; d_gene: TRBD2; abundance: NA; v_gene: TRBV6-5; CDR3aa: CASIPSGGVRETQYF